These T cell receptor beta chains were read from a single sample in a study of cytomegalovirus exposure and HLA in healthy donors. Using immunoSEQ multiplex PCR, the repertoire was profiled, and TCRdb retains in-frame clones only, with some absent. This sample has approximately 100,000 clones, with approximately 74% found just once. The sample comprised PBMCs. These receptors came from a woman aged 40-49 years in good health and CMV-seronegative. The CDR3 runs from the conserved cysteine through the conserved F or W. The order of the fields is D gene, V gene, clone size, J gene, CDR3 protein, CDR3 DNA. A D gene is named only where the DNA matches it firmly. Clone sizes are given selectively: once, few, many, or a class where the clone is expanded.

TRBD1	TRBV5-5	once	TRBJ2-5	CASRGTARETQYF	TGTGCCAGCAGAGGGACAGCCAGGGAGACCCAGTACTTC
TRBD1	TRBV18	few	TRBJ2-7	CASSPKQGGGEQYF	TGTGCCAGCTCACCTAAACAGGGGGGCGGCGAGCAGTACTTC
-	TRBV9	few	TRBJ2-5	CASSVDYRGKTQYF	TGTGCCAGCAGCGTAGATTATCGGGGTAAAACCCAGTACTTC
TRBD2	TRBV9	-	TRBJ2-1	CASSTGTSRGFEQFF	TGTGCCAGCAGCACCGGGACTAGCCGCGGATTTGAGCAGTTCTTC
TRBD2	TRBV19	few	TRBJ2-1	CASSILAGGQFF	TGTGCCAGTAGTATACTAGCGGGCGGGCAGTTCTTC
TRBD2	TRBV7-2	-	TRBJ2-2	CASSSRLAMSGELFF	TGTGCCAGCAGCTCCCGACTAGCCATGTCCGGGGAGCTGTTTTTT
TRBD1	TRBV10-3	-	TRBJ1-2	CAISGTGASYGYTF	TGTGCCATCAGTGGGACAGGGGCCAGCTATGGCTACACCTTC
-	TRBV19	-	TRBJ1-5	CASSTPGRGSGQPQHF	TGTGCCAGTAGTACCCCCGGGCGGGGTTCTGGGCAGCCCCAGCATTTT
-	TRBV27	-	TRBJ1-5	CASSLVGGYGNQPQHF	TGTGCCAGCAGTTTGGTGGGGGGATATGGCAATCAGCCCCAGCATTTT
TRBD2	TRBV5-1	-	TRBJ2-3	CASSPGTSGRALDTQYF	TGCGCCAGCAGCCCTGGGACTAGCGGGAGGGCCTTAGATACGCAGTATTTT
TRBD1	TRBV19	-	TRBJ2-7	CASSPQTGGSYEQYF	TGTGCCAGTAGCCCTCAGACAGGGGGGTCCTACGAGCAGTACTTC
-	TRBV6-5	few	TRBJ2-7	CASSSAGEQYF	TGTGCCAGCAGTTCGGCAGGAGAGCAGTACTTC
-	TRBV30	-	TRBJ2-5	CAWSVLGAGETQYF	TGTGCCTGGAGTGTACTTGGGGCGGGGGAGACCCAGTACTTC
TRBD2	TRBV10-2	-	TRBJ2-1	CASSDWREGYNEQFF	TGCGCCAGCAGTGATTGGCGGGAGGGTTACAATGAGCAGTTCTTC
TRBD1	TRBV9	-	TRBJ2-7	CASSVGGQGGYEQYF	TGTGCCAGCAGCGTAGGAGGACAGGGAGGTTACGAGCAGTACTTC
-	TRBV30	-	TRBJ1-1	CAWSPDSNTEAFF	TGTGCCTGGAGTCCGGACAGCAACACTGAAGCTTTCTTT
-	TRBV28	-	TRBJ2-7	CASSFGIYEQYF	TGTGCCAGCAGTTTCGGGATCTACGAGCAGTACTTC
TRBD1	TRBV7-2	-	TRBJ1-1	CASSYSGTVNTEAFF	TGTGCCAGCAGCTATTCCGGGACAGTGAACACTGAAGCTTTCTTT
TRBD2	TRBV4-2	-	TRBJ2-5	CASSQGLAGQETQYF	TGTGCCAGCAGCCAAGGGCTAGCGGGGCAAGAGACCCAGTACTTC
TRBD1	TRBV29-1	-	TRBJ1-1	CSVNRGPEAFF	TGCAGCGTCAACAGGGGACCCGAAGCTTTCTTT
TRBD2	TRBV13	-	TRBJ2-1	CASSKPGTSGRLMSEQFF	TGTGCCAGCAGCAAACCCGGGACTAGCGGGAGGTTGATGTCTGAGCAGTTCTTC
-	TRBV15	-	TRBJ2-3	CATSSQVSASTDTQYF	TGTGCCACCAGCAGCCAAGTTAGCGCTTCCACAGATACGCAGTATTTT